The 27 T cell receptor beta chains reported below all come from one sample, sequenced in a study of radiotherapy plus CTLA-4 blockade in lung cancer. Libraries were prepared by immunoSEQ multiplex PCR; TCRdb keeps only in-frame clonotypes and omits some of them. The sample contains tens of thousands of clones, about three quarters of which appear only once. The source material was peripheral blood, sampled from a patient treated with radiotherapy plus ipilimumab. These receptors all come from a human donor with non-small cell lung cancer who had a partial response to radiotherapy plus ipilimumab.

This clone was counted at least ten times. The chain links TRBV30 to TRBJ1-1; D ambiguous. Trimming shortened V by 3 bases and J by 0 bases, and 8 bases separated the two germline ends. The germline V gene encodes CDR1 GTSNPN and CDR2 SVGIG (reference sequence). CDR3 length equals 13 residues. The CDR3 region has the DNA TGTGCCTGGAGATACGGGGTGAACACTGAAGCTTTCTTT. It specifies CAWRYGVNTEAFF. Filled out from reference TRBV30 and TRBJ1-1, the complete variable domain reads SQTIHQWPATLVQPVGSPLSLECTVEGTSNPNLYWYRQAAGRGLQLLFYSVGIGQISSEVPQNLSASRPQDRQFILSSKKLLLSDSGFYLCAWRYGVNTEAFFGQGTRLTVV.

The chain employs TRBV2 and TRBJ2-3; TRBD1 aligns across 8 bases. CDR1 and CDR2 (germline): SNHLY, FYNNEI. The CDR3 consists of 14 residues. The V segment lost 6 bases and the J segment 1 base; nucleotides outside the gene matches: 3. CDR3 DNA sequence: TGTGCCAGCAGACCGGGACAGGGCACAGATACGCAGTATTTT. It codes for CASRPGQGTDTQYF.

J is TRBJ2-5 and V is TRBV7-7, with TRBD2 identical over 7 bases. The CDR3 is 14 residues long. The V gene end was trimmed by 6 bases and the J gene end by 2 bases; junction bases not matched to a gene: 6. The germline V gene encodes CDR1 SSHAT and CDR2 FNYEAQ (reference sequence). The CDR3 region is CASSSREGQETQYF. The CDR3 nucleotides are TGTGCCAGCAGTTCAAGGGAGGGACAAGAGACCCAGTACTTC.

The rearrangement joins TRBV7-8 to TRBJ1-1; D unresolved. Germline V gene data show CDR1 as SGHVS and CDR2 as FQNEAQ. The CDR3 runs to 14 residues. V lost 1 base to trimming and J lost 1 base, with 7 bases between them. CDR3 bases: TGTGCCAGCAGCTTAGGTGGGAGGAACACTGAAGCTTTCTTT. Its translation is CASSLGGRNTEAFF.

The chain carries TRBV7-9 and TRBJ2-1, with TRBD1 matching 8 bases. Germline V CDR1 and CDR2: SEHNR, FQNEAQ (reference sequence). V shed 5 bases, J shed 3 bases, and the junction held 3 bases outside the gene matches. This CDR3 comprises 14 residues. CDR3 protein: CASSLGQGYNEQFF. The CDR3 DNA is TGTGCCAGCAGCCTCGGACAGGGCTACAATGAGCAGTTCTTC.

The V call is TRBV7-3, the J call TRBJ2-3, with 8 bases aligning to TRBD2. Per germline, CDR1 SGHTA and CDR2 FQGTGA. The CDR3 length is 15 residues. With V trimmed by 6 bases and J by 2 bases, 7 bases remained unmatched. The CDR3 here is CASSATSAYTDTQYF. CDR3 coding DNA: TGTGCCAGCAGTGCGACTAGCGCCTACACAGATACGCAGTATTTT.

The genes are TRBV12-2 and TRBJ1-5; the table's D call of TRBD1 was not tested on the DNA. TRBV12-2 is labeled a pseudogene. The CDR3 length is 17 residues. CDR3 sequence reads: CASRLGSEQAGPQPQHF. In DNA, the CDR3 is TGTGCAAGTCGCTTAGGTTCGGAGCAAGCAGGGCCTCAGCCCCAGCATTTT.

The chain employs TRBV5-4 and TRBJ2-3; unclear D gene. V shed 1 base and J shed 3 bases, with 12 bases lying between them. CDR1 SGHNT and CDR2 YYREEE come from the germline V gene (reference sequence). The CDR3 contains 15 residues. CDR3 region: CASSLTADFTDTQYF. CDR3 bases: TGTGCCAGCAGCTTGACGGCAGACTTTACAGATACGCAGTATTTT.

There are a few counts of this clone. The CDR3 region is CASSQGTQGGGNTIYF. For the CDR3, the DNA is TGTGCCAGCAGCCAAGGGACGCAGGGGGGAGGAAACACCATATATTTT. The V gene is TRBV7-9, the J gene TRBJ1-3, with 7 bases lining up with TRBD1. Germline V CDR1 and CDR2: SEHNR, FQNEAQ (reference sequence). With V trimmed by 5 bases and J by 4 bases, 11 bases remained unmatched. The CDR3 runs 16 residues. Drawing the rest from reference TRBV7-9 and TRBJ1-3, the complete variable domain is DTGVSQNPRHKITKRGQNVTFRCDPISEHNRLYWYRQTLGQGPEFLTYFQNEAQLEKSRLLSDRFSAERPKGSFSTLEIQRTEQGDSAMYLCASSQGTQGGGNTIYFGEGSWLTVV.

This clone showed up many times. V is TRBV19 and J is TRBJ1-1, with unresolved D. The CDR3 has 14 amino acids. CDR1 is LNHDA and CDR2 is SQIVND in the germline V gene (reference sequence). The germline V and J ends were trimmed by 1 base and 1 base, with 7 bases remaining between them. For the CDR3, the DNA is TGTGCCAGTAGTATAGCGGCGGAGAACACTGAAGCTTTCTTT. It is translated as CASSIAAENTEAFF.

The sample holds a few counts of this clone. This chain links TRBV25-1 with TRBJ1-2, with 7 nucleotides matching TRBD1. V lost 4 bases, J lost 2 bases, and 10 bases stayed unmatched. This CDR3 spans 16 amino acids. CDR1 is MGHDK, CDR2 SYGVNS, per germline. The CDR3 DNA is TGTGCCAGCAGTGGCCCCACCGACAGGGAGAACTATGGCTACACCTTC. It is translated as CASSGPTDRENYGYTF.

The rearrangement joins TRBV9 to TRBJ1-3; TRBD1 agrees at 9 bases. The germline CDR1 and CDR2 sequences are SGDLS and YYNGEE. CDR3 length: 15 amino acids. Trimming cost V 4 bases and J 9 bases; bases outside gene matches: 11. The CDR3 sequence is CASSLGTGPISTIYF. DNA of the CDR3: TGTGCCAGCAGCCTCGGGACAGGGCCTATTAGCACCATATATTTT.

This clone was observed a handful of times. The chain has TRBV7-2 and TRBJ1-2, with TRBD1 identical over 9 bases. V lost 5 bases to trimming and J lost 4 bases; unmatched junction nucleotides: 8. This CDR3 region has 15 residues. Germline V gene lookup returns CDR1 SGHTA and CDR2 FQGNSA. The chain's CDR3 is CASSPRTGEVYGYTF. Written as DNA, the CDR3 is TGTGCCAGCAGCCCACGGACAGGGGAGGTCTATGGCTACACCTTC.

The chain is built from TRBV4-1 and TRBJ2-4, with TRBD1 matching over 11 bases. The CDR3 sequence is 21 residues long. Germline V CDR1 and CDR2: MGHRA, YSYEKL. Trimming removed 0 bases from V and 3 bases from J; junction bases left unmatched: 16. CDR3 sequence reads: CASSQDYRTGGAGRYKNIQYF. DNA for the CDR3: TGCGCCAGCAGCCAAGATTATCGGACAGGGGGCGCGGGGAGGTACAAAAACATTCAGTACTTC.

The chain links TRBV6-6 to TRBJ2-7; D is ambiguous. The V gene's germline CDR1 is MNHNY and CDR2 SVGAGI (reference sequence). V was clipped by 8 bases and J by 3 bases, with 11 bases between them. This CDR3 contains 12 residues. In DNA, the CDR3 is TGTGCCAGCGCGAGGATGAACTACGAGCAGTACTTC. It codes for CASARMNYEQYF.

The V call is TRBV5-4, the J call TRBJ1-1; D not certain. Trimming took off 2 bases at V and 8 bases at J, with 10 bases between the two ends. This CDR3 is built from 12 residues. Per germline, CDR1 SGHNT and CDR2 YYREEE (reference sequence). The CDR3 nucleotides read TGTGCCAGCAGCTTAAACCCGCGCGAAGCTTTCTTT. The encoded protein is CASSLNPREAFF.

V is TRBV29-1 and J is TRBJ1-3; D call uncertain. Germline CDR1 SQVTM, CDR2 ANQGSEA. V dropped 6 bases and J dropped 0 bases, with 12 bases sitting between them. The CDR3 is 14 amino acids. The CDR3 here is CSVETPTSGNTIYF. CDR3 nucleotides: TGCAGCGTGGAGACTCCGACCTCTGGAAACACCATATATTTT.

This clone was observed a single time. CDR3 nucleotides: TGTGCCAGCAGCTCCCGACTGGGCACGGGGGAGACCCAGTACTTC. Translating gives CASSSRLGTGETQYF. This chain connects TRBV5-6 to TRBJ2-5; tentative D call: TRBD2 (5 bases). There are 15 residues in the CDR3. CDR1 SGHDT and CDR2 YYEEEE come from the germline V gene. Trimming removed 3 bases from V and 5 bases from J, with 17 bases in between.

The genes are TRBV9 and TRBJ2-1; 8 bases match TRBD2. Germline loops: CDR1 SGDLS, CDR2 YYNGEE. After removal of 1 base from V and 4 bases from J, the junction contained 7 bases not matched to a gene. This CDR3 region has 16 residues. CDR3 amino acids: CASSVTGGLSYNEQFF. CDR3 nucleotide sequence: TGTGCCAGCAGCGTAACGGGGGGGCTGTCGTACAATGAGCAGTTCTTC.

DNA of the CDR3: TGTGCCACCAGCAGACAAGACAGGGGAAGTGAAAAACTGTTTTTT. Amino acids: CATSRQDRGSEKLFF. V is TRBV15 and J is TRBJ1-4; 8 bases map to TRBD1. Germline V gene data show CDR1 as LNHNV and CDR2 as YYDKDF (reference sequence). The CDR3 has 15 residues. J was trimmed by 7 bases and V by 2 bases; bases with no gene match: 6. Complete variable domain (other parts from reference TRBV15 and TRBJ1-4): DAMVIQNPRYQVTQFGKPVTLSCSQTLNHNVMYWYQQKSSQAPKLLFHYYDKDFNNEADTPDNFQSRRPNTSFCFLDIRSPGLGDTAMYLCATSRQDRGSEKLFFGSGTQLSVL.

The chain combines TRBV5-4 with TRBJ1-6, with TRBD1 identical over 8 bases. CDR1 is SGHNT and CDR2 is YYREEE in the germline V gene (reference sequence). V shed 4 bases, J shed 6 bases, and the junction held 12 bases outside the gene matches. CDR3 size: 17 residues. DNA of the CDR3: TGTGCCAGCAGCCGTACGCCGGGGACAGGCCTTAATTCACCCCTCCACTTT. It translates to CASSRTPGTGLNSPLHF. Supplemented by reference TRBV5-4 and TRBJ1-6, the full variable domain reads ETGVTQSPTHLIKTRGQQVTLRCSSQSGHNTVSWYQQALGQGPQFIFQYYREEENGRGNFPPRFSGLQFPNYSSELNVNALELDDSALYLCASSRTPGTGLNSPLHFGNGTRLTVT.

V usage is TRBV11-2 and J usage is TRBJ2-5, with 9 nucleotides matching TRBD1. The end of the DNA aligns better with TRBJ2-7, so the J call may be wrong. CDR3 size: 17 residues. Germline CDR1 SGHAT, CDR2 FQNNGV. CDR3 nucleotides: TGTGCCAGCAGCTTAGATGGGGTGGGGACAGGGACCTACGAGCAGTACTTC. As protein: CASSLDGVGTGTYEQYF.

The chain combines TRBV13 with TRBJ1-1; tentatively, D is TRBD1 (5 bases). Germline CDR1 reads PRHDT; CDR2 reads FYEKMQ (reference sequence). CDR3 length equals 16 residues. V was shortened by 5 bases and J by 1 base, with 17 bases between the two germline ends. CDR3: CASSVRGTLENTEAFF. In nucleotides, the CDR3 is TGTGCCAGCAGCGTCCGGGGGACCCTAGAGAACACTGAAGCTTTCTTT.

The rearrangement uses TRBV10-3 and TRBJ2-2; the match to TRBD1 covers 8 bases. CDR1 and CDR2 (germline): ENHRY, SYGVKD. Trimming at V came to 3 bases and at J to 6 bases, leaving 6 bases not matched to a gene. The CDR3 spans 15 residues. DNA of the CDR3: TGTGCCATCAGTGAAAGGCAGGGGGCGGCCGGGGAGCTGTTTTTT. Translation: CAISERQGAAGELFF.

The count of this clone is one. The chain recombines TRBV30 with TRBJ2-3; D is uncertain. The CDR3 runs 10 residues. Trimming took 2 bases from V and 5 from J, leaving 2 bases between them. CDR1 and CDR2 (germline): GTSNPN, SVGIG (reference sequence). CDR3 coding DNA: TGTGCCTGGAGTCAAGATACGCAGTATTTT. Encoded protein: CAWSQDTQYF.

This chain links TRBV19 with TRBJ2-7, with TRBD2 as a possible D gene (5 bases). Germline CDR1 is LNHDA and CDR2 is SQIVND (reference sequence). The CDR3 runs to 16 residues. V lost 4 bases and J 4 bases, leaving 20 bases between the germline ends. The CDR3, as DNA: TGTGCCAGTAGTAAAGAGTTGACTATACCTTCGTACGAGCAGTACTTC. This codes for CASSKELTIPSYEQYF.

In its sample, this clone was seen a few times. CDR3 DNA: TGTGCCAGCAGTTTTACCGGGACAGGGCAAGAGCAGTACTTC. This encodes CASSFTGTGQEQYF. The rearrangement links TRBV7-6 to TRBJ2-7; 9 bases are a match to TRBD1. J lost 7 bases, V lost 6 bases, and 10 bases had no gene match. This CDR3 comprises 14 residues. Germline lookup yields CDR1 SGHVS and CDR2 FNYEAQ.